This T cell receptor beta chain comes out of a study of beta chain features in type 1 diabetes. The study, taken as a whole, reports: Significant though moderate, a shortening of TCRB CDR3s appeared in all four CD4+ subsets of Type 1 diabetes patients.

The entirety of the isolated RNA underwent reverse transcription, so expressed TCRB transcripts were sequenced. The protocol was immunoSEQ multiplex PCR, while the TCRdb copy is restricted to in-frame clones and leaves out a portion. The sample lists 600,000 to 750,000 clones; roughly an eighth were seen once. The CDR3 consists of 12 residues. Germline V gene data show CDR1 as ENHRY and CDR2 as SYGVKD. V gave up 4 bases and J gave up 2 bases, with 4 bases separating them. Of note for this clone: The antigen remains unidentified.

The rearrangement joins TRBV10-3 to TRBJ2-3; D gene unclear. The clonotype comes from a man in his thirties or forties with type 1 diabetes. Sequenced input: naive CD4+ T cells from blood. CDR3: CAISAATDTQYF. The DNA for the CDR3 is TGTGCCATCAGTGCGGCCACAGATACGCAGTATTTT.